This is a list of T cell receptor beta chains from one sample in a study of cytomegalovirus exposure and HLA in healthy donors. TCRdb keeps only in-frame clones here, not all; method: immunoSEQ multiplex PCR. The sample lists some 150,000 clones, around 75% occurring once. The material sequenced was PBMCs. The source is a man aged 55 to 70 in good health and CMV-seronegative. Each CDR3 is given with its conserved first and last residue. Fields, in order: V gene, J gene, CDR3 protein.

v_gene: TRBV30; j_gene: NA; CDR3aa: CACEGQAARYEQYF
v_gene: TRBV27; j_gene: TRBJ1-1; CDR3aa: CASSPNPGQHTEAFF
v_gene: TRBV7-8; j_gene: TRBJ1-2; CDR3aa: CASSLPGTHDGYTF
v_gene: TRBV25-1; j_gene: TRBJ2-3; CDR3aa: CASSLRGALMYF
v_gene: TRBV7-3; j_gene: TRBJ2-1; CDR3aa: CASSLMRDSGEQFF
v_gene: TRBV7-6; j_gene: TRBJ1-3; CDR3aa: CASSLRDTVSGNTIYF
v_gene: TRBV4-1; j_gene: TRBJ2-3; CDR3aa: CASSQDPGDTQYF
v_gene: TRBV28; j_gene: TRBJ1-4; CDR3aa: CASSLVNEKLFF
v_gene: TRBV30; j_gene: TRBJ1-1; CDR3aa: CAWRTGTGVGGTEAFF
v_gene: TRBV30; j_gene: TRBJ1-3; CDR3aa: CAWSPGGQGNTIYF
v_gene: TRBV5-4; j_gene: TRBJ2-7; CDR3aa: CASSKTSGRYEQYF
v_gene: TRBV4-1; j_gene: TRBJ2-7; CDR3aa: CASSQWDRTRGGPLPSYEQYF
v_gene: TRBV28; j_gene: TRBJ1-3; CDR3aa: CASSIKGAPGNTIYF
v_gene: TRBV27; j_gene: TRBJ2-1; CDR3aa: CASSLWWASGNEQFF
v_gene: TRBV18; j_gene: TRBJ2-1; CDR3aa: CASSLGAGGENEQFF
v_gene: TRBV29-1; j_gene: TRBJ1-2; CDR3aa: CSVERGGGINYGYTF
v_gene: TRBV27; j_gene: TRBJ2-1; CDR3aa: CASGSGTSGSRQFF
v_gene: TRBV6-1; j_gene: TRBJ1-5; CDR3aa: CASRPSGSNQPQHF
v_gene: TRBV7-9; j_gene: TRBJ1-1; CDR3aa: CASSLQGAGTEAFF
v_gene: TRBV27; j_gene: TRBJ2-1; CDR3aa: CASSLSLRLSGSYNEQFF
v_gene: TRBV30; j_gene: TRBJ2-2; CDR3aa: CACSGAGLAGVVNTGELFF
v_gene: TRBV7-3; j_gene: TRBJ2-2; CDR3aa: CASSLMGTGELFF
v_gene: TRBV28; j_gene: TRBJ2-7; CDR3aa: CASSPPGTSHTYEQYF
v_gene: TRBV19; j_gene: TRBJ2-7; CDR3aa: CASSPVHVEAYEQYF
v_gene: TRBV15; j_gene: TRBJ2-7; CDR3aa: CATSRLGIAGEQYF
v_gene: TRBV5-1; j_gene: TRBJ1-1; CDR3aa: CASSQGQGVAEAFF
v_gene: TRBV5-1; j_gene: NA; CDR3aa: CASSFDTSGGYEQYF
v_gene: TRBV5-1; j_gene: TRBJ2-2; CDR3aa: CASSLKGEGIGELFF
v_gene: TRBV7-3; j_gene: TRBJ1-4; CDR3aa: CASSAGGTTSEKLFF
v_gene: TRBV27; j_gene: TRBJ2-3; CDR3aa: CASSLGGHPDTQYF
v_gene: TRBV5-1; j_gene: TRBJ2-2; CDR3aa: CASRVTSGNDGELFF
v_gene: TRBV7-6; j_gene: TRBJ2-5; CDR3aa: CASSLDYTEETQYF
v_gene: TRBV6-5; j_gene: TRBJ2-5; CDR3aa: CASRLTGNPPGEQYF
v_gene: TRBV28; j_gene: TRBJ2-3; CDR3aa: CASSLELPSSTDTQYF
v_gene: TRBV19; j_gene: TRBJ1-2; CDR3aa: CASSKTASYGYTF
v_gene: TRBV7-7; j_gene: TRBJ2-7; CDR3aa: CASSLAAGRTYEQYF
v_gene: TRBV29-1; j_gene: TRBJ2-2; CDR3aa: CSGSTGTSQITGELFF
v_gene: TRBV28; j_gene: TRBJ1-2; CDR3aa: CASRTLPSGDRHGYTF
v_gene: TRBV30; j_gene: TRBJ1-6; CDR3aa: CAWDRGYNSPLHF
v_gene: TRBV7-2; j_gene: TRBJ2-7; CDR3aa: CASSSGLAGSYEQYF
v_gene: TRBV19; j_gene: TRBJ2-7; CDR3aa: CASTLGDSSYEQYF
v_gene: TRBV9; j_gene: TRBJ2-2; CDR3aa: CASSVGPAGGTGELFF
v_gene: TRBV4-1; j_gene: TRBJ1-5; CDR3aa: CASSLDRTYSNQPQHF